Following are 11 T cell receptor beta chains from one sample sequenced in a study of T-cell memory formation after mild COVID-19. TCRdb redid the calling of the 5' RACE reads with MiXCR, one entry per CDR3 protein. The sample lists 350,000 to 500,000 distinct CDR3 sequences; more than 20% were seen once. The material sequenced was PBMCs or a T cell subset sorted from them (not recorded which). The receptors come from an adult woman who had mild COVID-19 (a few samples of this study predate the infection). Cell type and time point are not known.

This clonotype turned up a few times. This chain's CDR3 is CASSYSAQQEVYEQYF. CDR3 DNA sequence: TGTGCCAGCAGTTACTCCGCCCAGCAGGAGGTCTACGAGCAGTACTTC. This chain connects TRBV6-2 or TRBV6-3 to TRBJ2-7, with D possibly being TRBD2 (5 bases). Trimming pared 0 bases from V and 3 bases from J, leaving 15 bases between. The CDR3 is 16 amino acids. CDR1 is MNHEY and CDR2 is SVGEGT in the germline V gene.

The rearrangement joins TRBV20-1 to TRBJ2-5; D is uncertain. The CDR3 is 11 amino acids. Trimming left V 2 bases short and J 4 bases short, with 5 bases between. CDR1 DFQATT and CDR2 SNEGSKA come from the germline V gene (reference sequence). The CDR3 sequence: CSARLIETQYF. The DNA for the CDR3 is TGCAGTGCTAGACTCATAGAGACCCAGTACTTC.

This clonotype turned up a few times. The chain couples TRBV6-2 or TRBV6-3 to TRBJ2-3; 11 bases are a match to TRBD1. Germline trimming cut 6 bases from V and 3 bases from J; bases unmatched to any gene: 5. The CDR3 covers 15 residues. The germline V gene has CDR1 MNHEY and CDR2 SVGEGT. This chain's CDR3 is CASREGQGATDTQYF. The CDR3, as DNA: TGTGCCAGCAGGGAAGGACAGGGGGCAACAGATACGCAGTATTTT.

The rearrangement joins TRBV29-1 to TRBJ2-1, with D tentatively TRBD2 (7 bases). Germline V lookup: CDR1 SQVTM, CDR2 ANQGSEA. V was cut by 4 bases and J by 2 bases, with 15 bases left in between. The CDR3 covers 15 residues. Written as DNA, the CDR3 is TGCAGCGTTGTCTCGGGGGGCCTTGCCTACAATGAGCAGTTCTTC. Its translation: CSVVSGGLAYNEQFF.

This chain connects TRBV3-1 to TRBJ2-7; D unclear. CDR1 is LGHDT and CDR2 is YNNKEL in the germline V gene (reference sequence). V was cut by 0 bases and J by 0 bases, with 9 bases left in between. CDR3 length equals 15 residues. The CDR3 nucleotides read TGTGCCAGCAGCCAAGAGCCCAGAAACTCCTACGAGCAGTACTTC. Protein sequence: CASSQEPRNSYEQYF.

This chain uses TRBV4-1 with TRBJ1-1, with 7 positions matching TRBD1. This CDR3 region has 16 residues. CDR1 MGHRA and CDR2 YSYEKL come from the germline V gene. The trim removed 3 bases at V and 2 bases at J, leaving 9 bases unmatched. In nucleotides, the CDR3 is TGCGCCAGCAGCCACCAGACAGGGCAGATAAACACTGAAGCTTTCTTT. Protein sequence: CASSHQTGQINTEAFF.

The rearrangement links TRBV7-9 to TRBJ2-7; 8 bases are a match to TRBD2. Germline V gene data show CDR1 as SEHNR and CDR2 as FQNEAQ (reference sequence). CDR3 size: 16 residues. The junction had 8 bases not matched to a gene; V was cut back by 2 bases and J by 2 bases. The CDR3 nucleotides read TGTGCCAGCAGCTTATCTCGTAGCGGGGCAACCTACGAGCAGTACTTC. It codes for CASSLSRSGATYEQYF.

The CDR3 bases are TGTGCCAGCAGGACAGGGACGGGTGGTGAAGCTTTCTTT. Translated: CASRTGTGGEAFF. J is TRBJ1-1 and V is TRBV12-3 or TRBV12-4; 7 bases align to TRBD1. This CDR3 has 13 amino acids. The V gene end was trimmed by 6 bases and the J gene end by 7 bases; junction bases not matched to a gene: 8.

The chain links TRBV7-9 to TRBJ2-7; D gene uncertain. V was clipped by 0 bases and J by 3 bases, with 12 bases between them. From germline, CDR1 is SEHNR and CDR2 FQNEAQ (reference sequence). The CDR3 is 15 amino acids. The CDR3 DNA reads TGTGCCAGCAGCTTAGCGTCCTGGACCGACTACGAGCAGTACTTC. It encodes CASSLASWTDYEQYF.

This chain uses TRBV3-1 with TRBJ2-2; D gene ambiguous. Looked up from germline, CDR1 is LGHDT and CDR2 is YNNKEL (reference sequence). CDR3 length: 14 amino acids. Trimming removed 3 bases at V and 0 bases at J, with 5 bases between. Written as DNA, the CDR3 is TGTGCCAGCAGCCACCGAACGAACACCGGGGAGCTGTTTTTT. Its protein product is CASSHRTNTGELFF.

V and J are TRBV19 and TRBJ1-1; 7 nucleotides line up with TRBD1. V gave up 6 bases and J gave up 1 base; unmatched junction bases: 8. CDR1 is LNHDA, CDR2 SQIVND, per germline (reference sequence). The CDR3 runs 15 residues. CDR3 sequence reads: CASSRQGQGNTEAFF. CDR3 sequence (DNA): TGTGCCAGTAGCCGACAGGGCCAAGGGAACACTGAAGCTTTCTTT.